These T cell receptor beta chains were read from a single sample in a study of CD8+ T cells in alopecia areata. TCRdb's table, derived via immunoSEQ multiplex PCR, lists solely in-frame clones and lacks some. The top ten hold 20% to 25% of the sample, which has 90,000 to 120,000 clones, roughly 89% seen once. The specimen was CD8+ T cells sorted from blood, collected at week 24, from a patient treated with tofacitinib. Receptor source: a human donor with alopecia areata. Both conserved end residues are part of each CDR3. The D gene is left open where the match is weak. Rows give clone size only sometimes, using once, few, many, or a class for an expanded clone.

CDR3 | DNA | D | V | size | J
CASRLGRSTEAFF | TGTGCAAGTCGCTTAGGGAGGAGCACTGAAGCTTTCTTT | - | TRBV12-2 | - | TRBJ1-1
CAWSVQAEYEQYF | TGTGCCTGGAGTGTCCAAGCGGAGTACGAGCAGTACTTC | - | TRBV30 | - | TRBJ2-7
CASSSSRDISGNTIYF | TGTGCCAGCAGCTCGTCCCGGGACATCTCTGGAAACACCATATATTTT | - | TRBV7-9 | - | TRBJ1-3
CAWSVAYEQYF | TGTGCCTGGAGTGTGGCTTACGAGCAGTACTTC | - | TRBV30 | - | TRBJ2-7
CASSILKGTTEAFF | TGTGCCAGTAGTATTCTTAAGGGGACCACTGAAGCTTTCTTT | - | TRBV19 | - | TRBJ1-1
CASSFDPNTGELFF | TGTGCCAGCAGTTTCGACCCGAACACCGGGGAGCTGTTTTTT | - | TRBV7-9 | few | TRBJ2-2
CASSYATSGGIKQFF | TGTGCCAGCAGTTACGCAACTAGCGGGGGGATCAAGCAGTTCTTC | TRBD2 | TRBV6-5 | - | TRBJ2-1
CASSASGGAGETQYF | TGTGCCAGCAGTGCTAGCGGGGGGGCCGGAGAGACCCAGTACTTC | TRBD2 | TRBV6-4 | - | TRBJ2-5
CASSLGVAGNTGELFF | TGTGCCAGCAGCTTAGGTGTGGCGGGGAACACCGGGGAGCTGTTTTTT | - | TRBV13 | - | TRBJ2-2
CASSLRAGAPNEQFF | TGTGCCAGCAGCTTGCGAGCGGGGGCTCCTAATGAGCAGTTCTTC | TRBD2 | TRBV7-2 | - | TRBJ2-1
CASSLDYWGGSPQHF | TGTGCCAGCAGCTTAGATTATTGGGGGGGGTCGCCCCAGCATTTT | - | TRBV11-2 | - | TRBJ1-5
CASSLVQTGEDEQFF | TGTGCCAGCAGCTTAGTCCAAACAGGGGAAGATGAGCAGTTCTTC | TRBD1 | TRBV7-2 | - | TRBJ2-1
CASSQEVLPSYEQYF | TGCGCCAGCAGCCAAGAAGTGCTACCTTCCTACGAGCAGTACTTC | - | TRBV4-1 | - | TRBJ2-7
CASSQQGNYGYTF | TGTGCCAGCAGCCAACAGGGGAACTATGGCTACACCTTC | TRBD1 | TRBV6-5 | - | TRBJ1-2
CASSLGAAAGELFF | TGTGCCAGCAGCTTGGGAGCGGCAGCCGGGGAGCTGTTTTTT | - | TRBV5-4 | few | TRBJ2-2
CASSEEGPGPSTEAFF | TGTGCCAGCAGTGAAGAAGGACCGGGACCCTCGACTGAAGCTTTCTTT | - | TRBV6-1 | - | TRBJ1-1
CASRTRDWTYNEQFF | TGTGCCAGCAGAACCCGGGACTGGACCTACAATGAGCAGTTCTTC | - | TRBV6-6 | once | TRBJ2-1
CASISRNEQFF | TGTGCCAGCATTTCCAGGAATGAGCAGTTCTTC | - | TRBV2 | - | TRBJ2-1
CASSPFNGVQETQYF | TGTGCCAGCAGCCCTTTTAATGGGGTCCAAGAGACCCAGTACTTC | - | TRBV6-5 | - | TRBJ2-5
CASSDAGTNYGYTF | TGTGCCAGCAGTGACGCGGGGACTAACTATGGCTACACCTTC | - | TRBV2 | - | TRBJ1-2
CSVMTGDGTDTQYF | TGCAGCGTTATGACAGGGGATGGCACAGATACGCAGTATTTT | TRBD1 | TRBV29-1 | - | TRBJ2-3
CASSSKGGEMNTEAFF | TGTGCCAGCAGCTCCAAAGGGGGAGAAATGAACACTGAAGCTTTCTTT | - | TRBV5-4 | - | TRBJ1-1
CASSHPAGATDTQYF | TGCGCCAGCAGCCATCCAGCGGGGGCCACAGATACGCAGTATTTT | TRBD2 | TRBV4-3 | - | TRBJ2-3
CASSWTSGVSTDTQYF | TGTGCCAGCAGCTGGACTAGCGGCGTAAGCACAGATACGCAGTATTTT | TRBD2 | TRBV11-2 | - | TRBJ2-3
CASSPTSDGRSYNEQFF | TGTGCCAGCAGCCCCACCTCTGACGGACGCTCCTACAATGAGCAGTTCTTC | - | TRBV13 | - | TRBJ2-1
CASSLTTGELFF | TGTGCCAGCAGCTTAACAACCGGGGAGCTGTTTTTT | - | TRBV11-2 | - | TRBJ2-2
CASSLGLGGNNEQFF | TGCGCCAGCAGCTTGGGACTAGGCGGTAACAATGAGCAGTTCTTC | - | TRBV5-1 | - | TRBJ2-1
CASRVHGGRGHQPQHF | TGTGCCAGCAGAGTACACGGGGGAAGGGGCCATCAGCCCCAGCATTTT | - | TRBV6-6 | - | TRBJ1-5